One and the same sample provided the 13 T cell receptor beta chains below, sequenced in a study of cytomegalovirus exposure and HLA in healthy donors. The primer mix had 60 Vbeta and 13 Jbeta primers. The assay was immunoSEQ multiplex PCR, and TCRdb's table has in-frame clones only and misses some. The sample yields fewer than 250,000 clones, less than 85% seen once. Material for sequencing was PBMCs. These receptor sequences come from a man aged 25-45 years in good health and CMV-seropositive.

This clone appeared once. The rearrangement links TRBV9 to TRBJ1-3; 8 bases match TRBD1. The CDR3 runs 15 residues. V dropped 4 bases and J dropped 4; count of bases not matched to a gene: 7. Germline assignment: CDR1 SGDLS and CDR2 YYNGEE. CDR3 amino acids: CASSSQGATGNTIYF. In DNA, the CDR3 is TGTGCCAGCAGCTCCCAGGGGGCGACCGGAAACACCATATATTTT.

This chain connects TRBV11-2 to TRBJ1-5, with 7 bases that match TRBD1. The length of the CDR3 is 16 residues. V lost 5 bases to trimming and J lost 1 base; unmatched junction nucleotides: 8. Per germline, CDR1 SGHAT and CDR2 FQNNGV. The DNA for the CDR3 is TGTGCCAGCAGCCAGGCCCCAGGGGGAAGCAATCAGCCCCAGCATTTT. This codes for CASSQAPGGSNQPQHF.

The V and J genes are TRBV5-5 and TRBJ2-3; possible D gene TRBD1, 5 bases. Trimming shortened V by 2 bases and J by 11 bases, and 21 bases separated the two germline ends. Germline V gene sequence: CDR1 SGHKS, CDR2 YYEKEE (reference sequence). CDR3 length equals 15 residues. The chain's CDR3 is CASSLGVPQATWQYF. Written as DNA, the CDR3 is TGTGCCAGCAGCTTAGGGGTCCCACAGGCGACCTGGCAGTATTTT.

This clone was seen just once. The rearrangement uses TRBV25-1 and TRBJ2-2; 9 bases align to TRBD2. This CDR3 spans 16 amino acids. The germline CDR1 and CDR2 sequences are MGHDK and SYGVNS. The V gene end was trimmed by 1 base and the J gene end by 6 bases; junction bases not matched to a gene: 6. CDR3 nucleotide sequence: TGTGCCAGCAGTGAATCAGGACTAGCGTTGGCCGGGGAGCTGTTTTTT. Protein: CASSESGLALAGELFF. Full variable domain (outside the CDR3, taken from reference TRBV25-1 and TRBJ2-2): EADIYQTPRYLVIGTGKKITLECSQTMGHDKMYWYQQDPGMELHLIHYSYGVNSTEKGDLSSESTVSRIRTEHFPLTLESARPSHTSQYLCASSESGLALAGELFFGEGSRLTVL.

Remarks on this clone: This specimen includes other DNA sequences encoding the same CDR3. The DNA of the CDR3 is TGTGCCAGCTCACCACCCGGGGGTACTGAAGCTTTCTTT. Translation gives CASSPPGGTEAFF. V gene TRBV18 combines with J gene TRBJ1-1; TRBD1 is a possible D gene (5 bases). This CDR3 spans 13 amino acids. CDR1 is KGHSH and CDR2 is LQKENI in the germline V gene. Trimming took 0 bases from V and 5 from J, leaving 7 bases between them.

The J gene is TRBJ1-2, the V gene TRBV5-6, with D unresolved. The ends were cut back, 0 bases at V and 8 bases at J, with 8 bases in the middle. From germline, CDR1 is SGHDT and CDR2 YYEEEE. The CDR3 is 12 residues long. CDR3 protein: CASSLGLGGYTF. The CDR3 DNA sequence: TGTGCCAGCAGCTTGGGGCTAGGCGGCTACACCTTC.

This chain joins TRBV10-3 and TRBJ1-5; TRBD1 matches 7 bases. Germline CDR1 reads ENHRY; CDR2 reads SYGVKD. Trimming removed 7 bases from V and 5 bases from J; junction bases left unmatched: 5. The CDR3 is 13 residues long. In DNA, the CDR3 is TGTGCCATCAAAGGACAGGTCGATCAGCCCCAGCATTTT. Its protein is CAIKGQVDQPQHF.

V gene TRBV30 combines with J gene TRBJ1-6, with TRBD1 identical over 8 bases. This CDR3 has 14 residues. CDR1 is GTSNPN and CDR2 is SVGIG in the germline V gene (reference sequence). The ends lost 8 bases at V and 5 bases at J; junction bases unmatched: 8. The CDR3 sequence is CAQGAFGHNSPLHF. For the CDR3, the DNA is TGTGCCCAGGGGGCCTTCGGCCATAATTCACCCCTCCACTTT. Looking up the rest from reference TRBV30 and TRBJ1-6 gives the full variable domain: SQTIHQWPATLVQPVGSPLSLECTVEGTSNPNLYWYRQAAGRGLQLLFYSVGIGQISSEVPQNLSASRPQDRQFILSSKKLLLSDSGFYLCAQGAFGHNSPLHFGNGTRLTVT.

The chain is built from TRBV19 and TRBJ2-7; 11 nucleotides line up with TRBD2. CDR1 and CDR2 from the germline V gene are LNHDA and SQIVND (reference sequence). The CDR3 contains 16 residues. Trimming at V came to 7 bases and at J to 3 bases, leaving 11 bases not matched to a gene. The DNA of the CDR3 is TGTGCCAGTAATAGCGGGAGGGCCGACAGAGGCTACGAGCAGTACTTC. Amino acids: CASNSGRADRGYEQYF.

V gene TRBV7-2 combines with J gene TRBJ1-1; TRBD1 matches 9 bases. Germline lookup yields CDR1 SGHTA and CDR2 FQGNSA. This CDR3 is built from 15 residues. V lost 3 bases and J lost 4; bases outside the gene matches: 6. The chain's CDR3 is CASSFNRGRGTEAFF. The CDR3 coding sequence is TGTGCCAGCAGCTTCAACAGGGGGCGAGGCACTGAAGCTTTCTTT.

The chain combines TRBV6-6 with TRBJ1-2; weak D call: TRBD1 (5 bases). This CDR3 spans 15 amino acids. The ends were cut back, 7 bases at V and 0 bases at J, with 15 bases in the middle. Looked up from germline, CDR1 is MNHNY and CDR2 is SVGAGI (reference sequence). The CDR3 reads CASNPPGQPNYGYTF. CDR3 nucleotide sequence: TGTGCCAGCAACCCCCCCGGACAACCTAACTATGGCTACACCTTC.

This clone is a singleton in its sample. The chain couples TRBV11-3 to TRBJ2-2; D remains ambiguous. Germline assignment: CDR1 SGHNT and CDR2 YENEEA. The germline V and J ends were trimmed by 4 bases and 2 bases, with 14 bases remaining between them. CDR3 length: 16 amino acids. The CDR3, as DNA: TGTGCCAGCAGCTCGGGTACAAGCCTAAACACCGGGGAGCTGTTTTTT. It codes for CASSSGTSLNTGELFF.

The chain recombines TRBV6-5 with TRBJ1-5; unclear D gene. Germline loops: CDR1 MNHEY, CDR2 SVGAGI. The CDR3 length is 12 residues. Trimming cost V 10 bases and J 2 bases, with 9 bases left between them. The CDR3 DNA sequence: TGTGCCACCAGAACTGGCAATCAGCCCCAGCATTTT. Residues: CATRTGNQPQHF.